Following are 24 T cell receptor beta chains from one sample sequenced in a study of regulatory T cells in long-lasting Graves disease. Described time point: newly diagnosed GD, antithyroid drugs for less than 3 months. Generation of the TCR library employed RNA extracted from PBMCs. Arm-PCR of CDR3 regions with iRepertoire HTBI primers generated TCR beta libraries. MiXCR, run by TCRdb on the multiplex PCR reads, gives a single entry per CDR3 protein. The sample carries more than 350,000 distinct CDR3 sequences, about 15% recorded once. The same data also went into a second study, on T cells in Graves' hyperthyroidism and ophthalmopathy.

This specimen was peripheral blood mononuclear cells (PBMCs), taken at new diagnosis, from a patient treated with antithyroid drugs. These receptors all stem from a woman aged 25 to 39 with Graves disease.

The chain combines TRBV20-1 with TRBJ2-7, with TRBD2 matching 15 bases. Germline V lookup: CDR1 DFQATT, CDR2 SNEGSKA (reference sequence). The CDR3 is 17 amino acids. Unmatched junction bases numbered 9, after V lost 3 bases and J lost 3 bases. The CDR3 DNA reads TGCAGTGCTAGCGGGACTAGCGGGAGGTCCGGGCTCTACGAGCAGTACTTC. It translates to CSASGTSGRSGLYEQYF.

This clonotype was observed a few times. The chain employs TRBV3-1 and TRBJ1-2; D call uncertain. Germline lookup yields CDR1 LGHDT and CDR2 YNNKEL (reference sequence). CDR3 size: 12 residues. The germline V and J ends were trimmed by 4 bases and 7 bases, with 10 bases remaining between them. The CDR3 coding sequence is TGTGCCAGCAGCCTACAGAGCGGTGGCTACACCTTC. Protein sequence: CASSLQSGGYTF.

The V and J genes are TRBV4-1 and TRBJ2-1; 7 positions agree with TRBD2. This CDR3 has 17 amino acids. Per the germline V gene, CDR1 is MGHRA and CDR2 is YSYEKL. J lost 4 bases, V lost 0 bases, and 9 bases had no gene match. This CDR3 reads CASSQDLGSGFYNEQFF. CDR3 bases: TGCGCCAGCAGCCAAGATCTAGGTAGCGGGTTTTACAATGAGCAGTTCTTC.

The sample holds many counts of this clonotype. This rearrangement joins TRBV5-1 to TRBJ2-7; D may correspond to TRBD1 or TRBD2 (5 bases each). Germline loops: CDR1 SGHRS, CDR2 YFSETQ. This CDR3 has 15 residues. The V end lost 1 base, the J end lost 3 bases, and 14 bases lay between the germline ends. CDR3 nucleotides: TGCGCCAGCAGCTTGAATGCGGACACTAGCTACGAGCAGTACTTC. Translated: CASSLNADTSYEQYF.

This clonotype was counted ten times or more. This rearrangement joins TRBV12-3 or TRBV12-4 to TRBJ2-1; TRBD2 agrees at 12 bases. Trimming at V came to 7 bases and at J to 5 bases, leaving 3 bases not matched to a gene. The length of the CDR3 is 14 residues. The CDR3: CASTGLAGHNEQFF. For the CDR3, the DNA is TGTGCCAGCACGGGACTAGCGGGTCACAATGAGCAGTTCTTC.

A few counts support this clonotype. V usage is TRBV27 and J usage is TRBJ2-2, with 7 nucleotides matching TRBD1. The CDR3 has 15 residues. The junction had 7 bases not matched to a gene; V was cut back by 7 bases and J by 2 bases. CDR1 and CDR2 from the germline V gene are MNHEY and SMNVEV (reference sequence). CDR3 in amino acids: CASNVRDSNTGELFF. CDR3 nucleotides: TGTGCCAGCAACGTCCGGGACAGCAACACCGGGGAGCTGTTTTTT.

This clonotype was seen a handful of times. Here the CDR3 reads CASSFGGPSNQPQHF. The CDR3, as DNA: TGTGCCAGCAGTTTTGGGGGACCGAGCAATCAGCCCCAGCATTTT. The chain combines TRBV12-3 or TRBV12-4 with TRBJ1-5, with D possibly being TRBD1 (5 bases). This CDR3 is built from 15 residues. V was shortened by 3 bases and J by 1 base, with 10 bases between the two germline ends.

This clonotype turned up a few times. The V and J genes are TRBV29-1 and TRBJ2-1; a weak D match, TRBD2 (7 bases). CDR1 is SQVTM and CDR2 is ANQGSEA in the germline V gene. Trimming shortened V by 1 base and J by 2 bases, and 15 bases separated the two germline ends. The CDR3 is 16 residues long. CDR3: CSVEVGRGAAYNEQFF. As DNA, the CDR3 is TGCAGCGTTGAAGTAGGGAGGGGGGCCGCCTACAATGAGCAGTTCTTC.

This clonotype was counted many times. Written as DNA, the CDR3 is TGTGCCTGGGAAGCGAACTACAATGAGCAGTTCTTC. Translating gives CAWEANYNEQFF. The chain uses TRBV30 and TRBJ2-1; D call uncertain. The CDR3 is 12 residues long. Germline values: CDR1 GTSNPN, CDR2 SVGIG (reference sequence). With 5 bases removed from V and 3 bases from J, the gap between germline ends came to 8 bases.

As regards this clonotype: This could be a read error, since a much larger clone is one nucleotide away. The genes are TRBV3-1 and TRBJ2-4; 9 nucleotides match TRBD2. Unmatched junction bases numbered 4, after V lost 11 bases and J lost 8 bases. The germline V gene encodes CDR1 LGHDT and CDR2 YNNKEL (reference sequence). This CDR3 region has 11 residues. In nucleotides, the CDR3 is TGTGCCGGTAGCGGGAGTTACATTCAGTACTTC. This codes for CAGSGSYIQYF.

This clonotype was detected only a few times. The V gene is TRBV18, the J gene TRBJ2-7; D possibly matches TRBD1 or TRBD2 (5 bases each). The V gene lost 5 bases and the J gene lost 3 bases, with 14 bases spanning the gap. The germline V gene has CDR1 KGHSH and CDR2 LQKENI. There are 14 residues in the CDR3. CDR3 amino acids: CASSNLGEIYEQYF. For the CDR3, the DNA is TGTGCCAGCTCAAATTTGGGGGAGATCTACGAGCAGTACTTC.

In its sample, this clonotype was seen many times. The chain has TRBV28 and TRBJ2-1; tentatively, D is TRBD1 or TRBD2 (5 bases each). The V gene's germline CDR1 is MDHEN and CDR2 SYDVKM. The CDR3 is made up of 13 amino acids. V lost 6 bases and J 6 bases, leaving 12 bases between the germline ends. CDR3 bases: TGTGCCAGCAGACCGGGACGGTCCAATGAGCAGTTCTTC. Its protein is CASRPGRSNEQFF.

This chain joins TRBV12-3 or TRBV12-4 and TRBJ1-6, with 9 bases aligning to TRBD1. The CDR3 spans 15 residues. V was clipped by 2 bases and J by 9 bases; unmatched bases: 5. In nucleotides, the CDR3 is TGTGCCAGCAGTTTATCCGGGACAGGGATTTCACCCCTCCACTTT. Translating it yields CASSLSGTGISPLHF.

This clonotype occurred many times. The chain carries TRBV3-1 and TRBJ1-3, with TRBD1 matching over 7 bases. CDR3 length: 15 amino acids. CDR1 and CDR2 (germline): LGHDT, YNNKEL (reference sequence). V trimming: 4 bases; J trimming: 0 bases; junction bases outside the gene matches: 3. As DNA, the CDR3 is TGTGCCAGCAGCCCCCGGGACAGCTCTGGAAACACCATATATTTT. Translated, it gives CASSPRDSSGNTIYF. The complete variable domain, with remaining parts taken from reference TRBV3-1 and TRBJ1-3, reads DTAVSQTPKYLVTQMGNDKSIKCEQNLGHDTMYWYKQDSKKFLKIMFSYNNKELIINETVPNRFSPKSPDKAHLNLHINSLELGDSAVYFCASSPRDSSGNTIYFGEGSWLTVV.

This clonotype appeared once. J is TRBJ2-3 and V is TRBV5-1; TRBD2 aligns across 8 bases. The CDR3 is made up of 17 amino acids. Germline V gene lookup returns CDR1 SGHRS and CDR2 YFSETQ. The V segment lost 0 bases and the J segment 4 bases; nucleotides outside the gene matches: 10. This CDR3 reads CASSLAPSGRSADTQYF. CDR3 bases: TGCGCCAGCAGCTTGGCCCCCAGCGGGAGAAGCGCAGATACGCAGTATTTT.

To note about this clonotype: A much larger clone sits a single nucleotide away, making a read error possible. This chain uses TRBV24-1 with TRBJ2-4, with 13 bases that match TRBD2. V was pared by 4 bases and J by 13 bases, with 24 bases of the junction left unmatched. Per the germline V gene, CDR1 is KGHDR and CDR2 is SFDVKD. This CDR3 spans 20 amino acids. The CDR3 sequence is CATSDPRTSGSVGIYNEQYF. The CDR3 nucleotides read TGTGCCACCAGTGACCCAAGGACTAGCGGGAGCGTCGGGATCTACAATGAGCAGTACTTC.

This clonotype has a handful of counts. CDR3 nucleotides: TGTGCCAGCTCCGAGTCTAGCGGCAATGAGCAGTTCTTC. This sequence encodes CASSESSGNEQFF. V gene TRBV18 combines with J gene TRBJ2-1, with 7 positions matching TRBD2. The CDR3 is 13 amino acids. The germline gives CDR1 KGHSH, CDR2 LQKENI. Unmatched junction bases numbered 5, after V lost 6 bases and J lost 6 bases.

Many counts were recorded for this clonotype. The chain is built from TRBV7-3 and TRBJ2-1; 15 bases are shared with TRBD2. V lost 3 bases and J lost 8; bases outside the gene matches: 8. The length of the CDR3 is 17 residues. The germline gives CDR1 SGHTA, CDR2 FQGTGA. The CDR3 coding sequence is TGTGCCAGCAGCTTCACAGGACTAGCGGGAGGGGTATATGAGCAGTTCTTC. It codes for CASSFTGLAGGVYEQFF. Full variable domain (rest looked up from reference TRBV7-3 and TRBJ2-1): GAGVSQTPSNKVTEKGKYVELRCDPISGHTALYWYRQSLGQGPEFLIYFQGTGAADDSGLPNDRFFAVRPEGSVSTLKIQRTERGDSAVYLCASSFTGLAGGVYEQFFGPGTRLTVL.

This clonotype was detected ten times or more. The CDR3 DNA is TGCAGCGTTGTAGCGAGAGACGGATACAATGAGCAGTTCTTC. Translating gives CSVVARDGYNEQFF. The rearrangement uses TRBV29-1 and TRBJ2-1, with D perhaps matching TRBD2 (5 bases). Trimming stripped 4 bases from V and 4 bases from J, with 14 bases between. There are 14 residues in the CDR3. Germline lookup yields CDR1 SQVTM and CDR2 ANQGSEA.

This clonotype was recorded many times. The V and J genes are TRBV7-8 and TRBJ2-7, with 9 bases identical to TRBD1. Germline-derived CDR1 and CDR2 are SGHVS and FQNEAQ. The CDR3 is 14 amino acids. J lost 5 bases, V lost 0 bases, and 2 bases had no gene match. The CDR3 here is CASSLARQGDEQYF. In nucleotides, the CDR3 is TGTGCCAGCAGCTTAGCGAGACAGGGGGACGAGCAGTACTTC.

This clonotype was picked up many times. The rearrangement joins TRBV2 to TRBJ2-3; 12 positions agree with TRBD2. Germline CDR1 reads SNHLY; CDR2 reads FYNNEI. This CDR3 has 15 amino acids. J was trimmed by 3 bases and V by 5 bases; bases with no gene match: 3. The CDR3 DNA reads as TGTGCCAGCAGTTTGACTAGCGGGAGTACAGATACGCAGTATTTT. Encoded protein: CASSLTSGSTDTQYF.

This clonotype was seen ten or more times. The chain carries TRBV2 and TRBJ2-2; 7 bases fit TRBD2. The CDR3 is made up of 15 amino acids. Germline assignment: CDR1 SNHLY and CDR2 FYNNEI. V lost 7 bases to trimming and J lost 6 bases; unmatched junction nucleotides: 11. DNA for the CDR3: TGTGCCAGCAACCCCTGGGGGGGAATGGCCGGGGAGCTGTTTTTT. Translated: CASNPWGGMAGELFF.

This clonotype has only a few counts. The rearrangement links TRBV10-3 to TRBJ2-1; D is unclear. The CDR3 loop spans 12 amino acids. From germline, CDR1 is ENHRY and CDR2 SYGVKD. The ends were cut back, 7 bases at V and 4 bases at J, with 8 bases in the middle. CDR3 nucleotide sequence: TGTGCCATCACCGACTCTTACAATGAGCAGTTCTTC. It translates to CAITDSYNEQFF.

This clonotype showed up many times. This chain connects TRBV4-1 to TRBJ2-7; D possibly matches TRBD1 or TRBD2 (7 bases each). The CDR3 is 16 residues long. V was clipped by 3 bases and J by 3 bases, with 18 bases between them. Germline values: CDR1 MGHRA, CDR2 YSYEKL. For the CDR3, the DNA is TGCGCCAGCAGCCACCCCAGGGGGGGAGGGGGCTACGAGCAGTACTTC. Encoded protein: CASSHPRGGGGYEQYF.